The 17 T cell receptor beta chains in this list originate from one sample, sequenced in a study of T-cell reconstitution after alpha-beta-depleted transplantation in children. Molecular barcoding with unique molecular identifiers was used for the TCRbeta library. One entry per CDR3 protein, called by TCRdb with MiXCR from the PCR reads. The repertoire has hundreds of thousands of distinct CDR3 sequences, over 10% of them found once; the top ten carry 2.2%. The specimen was PBMCs, mostly from graft donor cells, collected 360 days after TCRalphabeta/CD19-depleted stem cell transplant. The receptors were sampled from a male patient younger than 18 who had a stem cell transplant for acute myeloid leukemia, so the T cells may come from the graft donor.

The V call is TRBV29-1, the J call TRBJ2-5; 14 nucleotides align to TRBD2. V shed 4 bases and J 8 bases; nucleotides not matched to a gene: 9. This CDR3 spans 15 amino acids. CDR1 is SQVTM and CDR2 is ANQGSEA in the germline V gene. This CDR3 is CSVGREGTSGSTQYF. DNA for the CDR3: TGCAGCGTTGGGCGAGAGGGGACTAGCGGGAGTACCCAGTACTTC.

The chain combines TRBV28 with TRBJ2-1; D is undetermined. The CDR3 is made up of 12 amino acids. Germline V CDR1 and CDR2: MDHEN, SYDVKM. The V end was cut by 3 bases, the J end by 10 bases, with 10 bases between. CDR3 nucleotide sequence: TGTGCCAGCAGTTTGACCGTCCGCGAGCAGTTCTTC. This codes for CASSLTVREQFF. Based on the CDR3 plus reference TRBV28 and TRBJ2-1, the full variable domain is DVKVTQSSRYLVKRTGEKVFLECVQDMDHENMFWYRQDPGLGLRLIYFSYDVKMKEKGDIPEGYSVSREKKERFSLILESASTNQTSMYLCASSLTVREQFFGPGTRLTVL.

This clonotype was recorded a few times. The V call is TRBV20-1, the J call TRBJ2-3; D might be TRBD2 (6 bases). CDR3 length: 16 residues. Germline CDR1 is DFQATT and CDR2 is SNEGSKA (reference sequence). V lost 7 bases and J 0 bases, leaving 20 bases between the germline ends. As DNA, the CDR3 is TGCAGTGAGGTGGCTAGCGCGACCCCTAGCACAGATACGCAGTATTTT. Its protein is CSEVASATPSTDTQYF.

This clonotype occurred a few times. V gene TRBV25-1 combines with J gene TRBJ2-1; 8 bases map to TRBD1. Trimming cost V 4 bases and J 3 bases; bases outside gene matches: 2. From germline, CDR1 is MGHDK and CDR2 SYGVNS. This CDR3 is 14 amino acids long. Written as DNA, the CDR3 is TGTGCCAGCAGTGGGACAGGGTTCTACAATGAGCAGTTCTTC. This translates into CASSGTGFYNEQFF. Full variable domain (outside the CDR3, taken from reference TRBV25-1 and TRBJ2-1): EADIYQTPRYLVIGTGKKITLECSQTMGHDKMYWYQQDPGMELHLIHYSYGVNSTEKGDLSSESTVSRIRTEHFPLTLESARPSHTSQYLCASSGTGFYNEQFFGPGTRLTVL.

V gene TRBV24-1 combines with J gene TRBJ2-7; the D is unclear. The CDR3 extends over 13 amino acids. The germline V gene has CDR1 KGHDR and CDR2 SFDVKD. Trimming took off 4 bases at V and 1 base at J, with 7 bases between the two ends. The CDR3 bases are TGTGCCACCAGTGAACCAGGTTCCTACGAGCAGTACTTC. It specifies CATSEPGSYEQYF.

The chain links TRBV27 to TRBJ1-2, with 10 bases lining up with TRBD1. Germline-derived CDR1 and CDR2 are MNHEY and SMNVEV (reference sequence). Trimming removed 4 bases from V and 1 base from J; junction bases left unmatched: 9. There are 17 residues in the CDR3. The DNA of the CDR3 is TGTGCCAGCAGTTCATTGACAGGGGGCAAACTTAACTATGGCTACACCTTC. Protein sequence: CASSSLTGGKLNYGYTF.

This chain joins TRBV15 and TRBJ2-1; 7 bases are shared with TRBD1. The CDR3 extends over 14 amino acids. Germline V gene data show CDR1 as LNHNV and CDR2 as YYDKDF (reference sequence). The V gene end was trimmed by 0 bases and the J gene end by 7 bases; junction bases not matched to a gene: 3. The CDR3 sequence is CATSRDFRGNEQFF. CDR3 coding DNA: TGTGCCACCAGCAGAGATTTCAGGGGGAATGAGCAGTTCTTC.

This clonotype appeared a few times. This rearrangement joins TRBV12-3 or TRBV12-4 to TRBJ2-7; 12 bases are a match to TRBD2. The CDR3 runs to 17 residues. V was clipped by 2 bases and J by 3 bases; unmatched bases: 8. The CDR3 DNA reads as TGTGCCAGCAGTTTATGGCTAGCGGGAGGGGCTTTCTACGAGCAGTACTTC. Protein: CASSLWLAGGAFYEQYF.

V and J are TRBV6-2 or TRBV6-3 and TRBJ1-2, with D perhaps matching TRBD1 (5 bases). The CDR3 has 13 amino acids. The germline V and J ends were trimmed by 5 bases and 8 bases, with 15 bases remaining between them. Looked up from germline, CDR1 is MNHEY and CDR2 is SVGEGT. CDR3 coding DNA: TGTGCCAGCAGTAACGGGACGGCCGGAGGCTACACCTTC. Amino acids: CASSNGTAGGYTF.

A few counts support this clonotype. V and J are TRBV20-1 and TRBJ2-7; 9 positions agree with TRBD2. In germline, CDR1 is DFQATT, CDR2 SNEGSKA (reference sequence). Germline trimming cut 0 bases from V and 1 base from J; bases unmatched to any gene: 22. The CDR3 is made up of 21 amino acids. CDR3 DNA: TGCAGTGCTAGAGATCGGGAAGCGGGAGGATATATATCCGCCCTATCCTACGAGCAGTACTTC. It encodes CSARDREAGGYISALSYEQYF.

This chain connects TRBV27 to TRBJ1-5; no clear D. Looked up from germline, CDR1 is MNHEY and CDR2 is SMNVEV (reference sequence). V was clipped by 5 bases and J by 12 bases, with 14 bases between them. CDR3 length: 12 residues. The CDR3 sequence: CASSPSGYLQHF. The CDR3 DNA reads TGTGCCAGCAGTCCGTCGGGCTACCTCCAGCATTTT.

The chain uses TRBV7-3 and TRBJ2-1; D may correspond to TRBD1 or TRBD2 (5 bases each). V shed 5 bases and J shed 8 bases, with 16 bases lying between them. Germline CDR1 is SGHTA and CDR2 is FQGTGA. The CDR3 covers 14 residues. CDR3 loop: CASSLRDPSDEQFF. DNA of the CDR3: TGTGCCAGCAGCCTACGGGACCCCTCGGATGAGCAGTTCTTC.

There are a few counts of this clonotype. CDR3 sequence reads: CSGRGSVRETQYF. CDR3 bases: TGCAGTGGTCGAGGGAGTGTGAGGGAGACCCAGTACTTC. The V call is TRBV20-1, the J call TRBJ2-5, with D possibly TRBD2 on 5 matching bases. CDR1 and CDR2 from the germline V gene are DFQATT and SNEGSKA (reference sequence). Trimming stripped 7 bases from V and 5 bases from J, with 17 bases between. This CDR3 contains 13 residues.

This clonotype was seen only a few times. The chain uses TRBV7-2 and TRBJ2-1; D might be TRBD2 (5 bases). The germline CDR1 and CDR2 sequences are SGHTA and FQGNSA. The V and J ends lost 1 base and 7 bases respectively, with 14 bases between them. This CDR3 has 15 amino acids. CDR3 nucleotide sequence: TGTGCCAGCAGCTTAGTTACTGGCGGGTGGAATGAGCAGTTCTTC. Protein product: CASSLVTGGWNEQFF.

This rearrangement joins TRBV20-1 to TRBJ2-1, with TRBD2 matching over 9 bases. V shed 2 bases and J 4 bases; nucleotides not matched to a gene: 9. The CDR3 length is 16 residues. Germline values: CDR1 DFQATT, CDR2 SNEGSKA (reference sequence). Here the CDR3 DNA reads TGCAGTGCTAGAAATCTGCCGGGACTAGCTTACAATGAGCAGTTCTTC. It translates to CSARNLPGLAYNEQFF.

This clonotype was seen repeatedly, ten times or more. The rearrangement links TRBV18 to TRBJ1-1; 7 positions agree with TRBD1. Germline V gene data show CDR1 as KGHSH and CDR2 as LQKENI. V was pared by 4 bases and J by 4 bases, with 12 bases of the junction left unmatched. The CDR3 contains 16 residues. CDR3 in DNA: TGTGCCAGCTCACTTGGGACAGTTTTGGGTAGCACTGAAGCTTTCTTT. Its protein product is CASSLGTVLGSTEAFF.

CDR3 in amino acids: CASSYLLVEPGLLAGRDEQFF. The DNA of the CDR3 is TGTGCCAGCAGTTACCTTCTGGTTGAGCCGGGTTTACTAGCGGGAAGGGATGAGCAGTTCTTC. This chain joins TRBV6-2 or TRBV6-3 and TRBJ2-1; the match to TRBD2 covers 10 bases. V trimming: 2 bases; J trimming: 8 bases; junction bases outside the gene matches: 24. The germline CDR1 and CDR2 sequences are MNHEY and SVGEGT. The CDR3 length is 21 residues.